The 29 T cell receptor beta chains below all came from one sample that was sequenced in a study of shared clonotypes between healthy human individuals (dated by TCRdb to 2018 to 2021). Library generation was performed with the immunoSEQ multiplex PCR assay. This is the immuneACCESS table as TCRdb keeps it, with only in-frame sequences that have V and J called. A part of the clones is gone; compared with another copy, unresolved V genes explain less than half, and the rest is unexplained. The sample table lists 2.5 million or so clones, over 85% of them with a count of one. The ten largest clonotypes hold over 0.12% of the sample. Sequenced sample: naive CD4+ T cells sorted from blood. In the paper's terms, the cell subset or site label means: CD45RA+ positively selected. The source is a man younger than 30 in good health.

The CDR3 nucleotides read TGTGCCAGCACGAGAGGGACTAGCGGGGAATATAGCACAGATACGCAGTATTTT. It is translated as CASTRGTSGEYSTDTQYF. V is TRBV7-3 and J is TRBJ2-3, with 13 bases aligning to TRBD2. The CDR3 covers 18 residues. Losses at the gene ends were 7 bases for V and 0 bases for J; bases not matched to a gene: 10. Germline V gene data show CDR1 as SGHTA and CDR2 as FQGTGA.

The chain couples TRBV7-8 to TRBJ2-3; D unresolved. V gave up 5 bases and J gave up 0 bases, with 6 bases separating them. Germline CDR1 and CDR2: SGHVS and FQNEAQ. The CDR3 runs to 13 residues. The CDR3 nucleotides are TGTGCCAGCAGCGTGACAAGCACAGATACGCAGTATTTT. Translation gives CASSVTSTDTQYF. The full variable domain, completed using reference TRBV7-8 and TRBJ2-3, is GAGVSQSPRYKVAKRGQDVALRCDPISGHVSLFWYQQALGQGPEFLTYFQNEAQLDKSGLPSDRFFAERPEGSVSTLKIQRTQQEDSAVYLCASSVTSTDTQYFGPGTRLTVL.

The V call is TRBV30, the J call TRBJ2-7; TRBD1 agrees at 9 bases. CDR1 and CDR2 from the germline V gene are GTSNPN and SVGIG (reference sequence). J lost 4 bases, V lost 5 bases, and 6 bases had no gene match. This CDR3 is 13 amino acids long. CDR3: CAWRTGVGYEQYF. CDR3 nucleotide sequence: TGTGCCTGGCGGACAGGGGTTGGATACGAGCAGTACTTC.

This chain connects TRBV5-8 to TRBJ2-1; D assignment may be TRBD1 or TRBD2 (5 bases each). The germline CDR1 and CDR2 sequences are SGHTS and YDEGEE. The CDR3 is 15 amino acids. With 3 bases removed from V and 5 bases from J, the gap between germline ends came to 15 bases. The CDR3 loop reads CASSWVGLAHNEQFF. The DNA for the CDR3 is TGTGCCAGCAGCTGGGTGGGGCTAGCCCACAATGAGCAGTTCTTC.

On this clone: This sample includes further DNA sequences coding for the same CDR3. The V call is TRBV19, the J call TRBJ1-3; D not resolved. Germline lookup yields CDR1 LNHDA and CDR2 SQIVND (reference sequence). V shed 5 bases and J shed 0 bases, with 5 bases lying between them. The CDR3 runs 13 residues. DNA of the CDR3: TGTGCCAGTAGTCCTTCCTCTGGAAACACCATATATTTT. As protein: CASSPSSGNTIYF.

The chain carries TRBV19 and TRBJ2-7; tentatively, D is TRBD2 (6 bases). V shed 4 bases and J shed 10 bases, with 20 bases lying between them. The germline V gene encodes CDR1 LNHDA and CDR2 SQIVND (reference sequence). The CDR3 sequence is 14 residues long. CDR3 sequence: CASSTTNGGSLQYF. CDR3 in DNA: TGTGCCAGTAGTACGACGAATGGAGGGTCCCTTCAGTACTTC. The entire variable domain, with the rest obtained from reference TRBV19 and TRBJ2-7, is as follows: DGGITQSPKYLFRKEGQNVTLSCEQNLNHDAMYWYRQDPGQGLRLIYYSQIVNDFQKGDIAEGYSVSREKKESFPLTVTSAQKNPTAFYLCASSTTNGGSLQYFGPGTRLTVT.

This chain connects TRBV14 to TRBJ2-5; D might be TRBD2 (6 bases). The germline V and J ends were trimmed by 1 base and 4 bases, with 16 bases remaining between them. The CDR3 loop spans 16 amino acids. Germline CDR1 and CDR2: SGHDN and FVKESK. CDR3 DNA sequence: TGTGCCAGCAGCCAAGGAGGTCGGGGGATGGGAGAGACCCAGTACTTC. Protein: CASSQGGRGMGETQYF.

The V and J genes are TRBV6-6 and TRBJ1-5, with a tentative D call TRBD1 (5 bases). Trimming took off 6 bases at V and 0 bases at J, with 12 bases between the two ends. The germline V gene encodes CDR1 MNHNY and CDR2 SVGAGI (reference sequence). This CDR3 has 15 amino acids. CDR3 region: CASSQDRYSNQPQHF. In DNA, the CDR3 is TGTGCCAGCAGCCAAGACAGATATAGCAATCAGCCCCAGCATTTT.

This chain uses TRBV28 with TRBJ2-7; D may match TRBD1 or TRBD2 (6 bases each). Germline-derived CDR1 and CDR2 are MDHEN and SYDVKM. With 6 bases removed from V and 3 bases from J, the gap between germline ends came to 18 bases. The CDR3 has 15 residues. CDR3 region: CASSPKGGLYYEQYF. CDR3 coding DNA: TGTGCCAGCAGCCCAAAGGGGGGCCTGTACTACGAGCAGTACTTC.

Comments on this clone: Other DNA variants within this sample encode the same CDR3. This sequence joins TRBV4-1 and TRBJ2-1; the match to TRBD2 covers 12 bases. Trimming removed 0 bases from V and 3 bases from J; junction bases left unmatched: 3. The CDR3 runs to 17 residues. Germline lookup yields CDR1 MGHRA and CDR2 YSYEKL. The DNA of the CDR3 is TGCGCCAGCAGCCAAGATCCGACTAGCGGGAGCTACAATGAGCAGTTCTTC. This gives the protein CASSQDPTSGSYNEQFF.

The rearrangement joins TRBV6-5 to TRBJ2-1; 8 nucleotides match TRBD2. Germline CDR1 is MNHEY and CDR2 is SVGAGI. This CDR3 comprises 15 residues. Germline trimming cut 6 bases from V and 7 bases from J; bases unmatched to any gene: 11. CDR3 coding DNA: TGTGCCAGCAGCCGTACTAGCGGAAGAAGGAATGAGCAGTTCTTC. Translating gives CASSRTSGRRNEQFF.

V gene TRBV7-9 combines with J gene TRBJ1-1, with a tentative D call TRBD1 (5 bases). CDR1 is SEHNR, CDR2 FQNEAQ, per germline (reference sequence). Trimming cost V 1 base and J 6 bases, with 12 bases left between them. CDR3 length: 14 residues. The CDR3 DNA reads TGTGCCAGCAGCTTAGGTTCACAGGAGCCTGAAGCTTTCTTT. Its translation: CASSLGSQEPEAFF.

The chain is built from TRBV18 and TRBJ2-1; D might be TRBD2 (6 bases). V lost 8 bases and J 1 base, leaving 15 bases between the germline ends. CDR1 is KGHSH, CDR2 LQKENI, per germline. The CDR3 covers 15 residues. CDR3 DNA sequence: TGTGCCAGCGGGCCGGGGGTAACTTCCTACAATGAGCAGTTCTTC. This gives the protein CASGPGVTSYNEQFF.

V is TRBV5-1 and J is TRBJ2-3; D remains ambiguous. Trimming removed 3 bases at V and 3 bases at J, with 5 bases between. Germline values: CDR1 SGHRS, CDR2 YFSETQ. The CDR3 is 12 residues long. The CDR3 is CASSWQTDTQYF. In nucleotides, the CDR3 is TGCGCCAGCAGCTGGCAGACAGATACGCAGTATTTT.

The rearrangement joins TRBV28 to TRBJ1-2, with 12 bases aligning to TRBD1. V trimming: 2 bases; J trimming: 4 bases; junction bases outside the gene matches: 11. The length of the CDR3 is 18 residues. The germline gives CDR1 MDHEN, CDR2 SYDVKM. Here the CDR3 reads CASSLAGTGGASSYGYTF. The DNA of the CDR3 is TGTGCCAGCAGTTTAGCCGGGACAGGGGGCGCTTCTAGCTATGGCTACACCTTC.

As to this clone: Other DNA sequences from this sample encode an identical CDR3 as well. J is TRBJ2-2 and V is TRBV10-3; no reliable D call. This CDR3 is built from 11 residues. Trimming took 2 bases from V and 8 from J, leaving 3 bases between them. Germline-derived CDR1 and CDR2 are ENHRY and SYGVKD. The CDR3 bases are TGTGCCATCAGTGAGACAGGGGAGCTGTTTTTT. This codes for CAISETGELFF.

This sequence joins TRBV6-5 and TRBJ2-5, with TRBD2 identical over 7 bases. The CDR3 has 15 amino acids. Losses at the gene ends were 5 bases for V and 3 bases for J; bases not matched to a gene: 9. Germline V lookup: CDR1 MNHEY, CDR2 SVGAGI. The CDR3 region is CASSTPDLAEETQYF. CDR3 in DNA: TGTGCCAGCAGTACCCCCGACCTAGCGGAAGAGACCCAGTACTTC.

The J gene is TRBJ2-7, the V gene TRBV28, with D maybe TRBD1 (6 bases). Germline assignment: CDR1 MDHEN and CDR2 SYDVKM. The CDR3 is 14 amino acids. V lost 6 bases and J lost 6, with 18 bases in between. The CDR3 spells CASRVPRGAGEQYF. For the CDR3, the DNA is TGTGCCAGCAGGGTACCCAGGGGCGCAGGCGAGCAGTACTTC.

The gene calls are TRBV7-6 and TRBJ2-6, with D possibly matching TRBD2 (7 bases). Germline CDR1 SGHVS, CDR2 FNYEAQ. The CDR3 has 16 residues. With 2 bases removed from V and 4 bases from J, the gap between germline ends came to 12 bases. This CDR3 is CASSLMSGTGANVLTF. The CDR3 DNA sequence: TGTGCCAGCAGCTTAATGAGCGGGACAGGGGCCAACGTCCTGACTTTC.

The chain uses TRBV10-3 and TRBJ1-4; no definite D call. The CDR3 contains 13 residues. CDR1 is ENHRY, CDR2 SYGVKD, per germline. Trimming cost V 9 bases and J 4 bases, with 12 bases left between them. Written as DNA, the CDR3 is TGTGCCATATCTAGAGGGAATAATGAAAAACTGTTTTTT. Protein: CAISRGNNEKLFF.

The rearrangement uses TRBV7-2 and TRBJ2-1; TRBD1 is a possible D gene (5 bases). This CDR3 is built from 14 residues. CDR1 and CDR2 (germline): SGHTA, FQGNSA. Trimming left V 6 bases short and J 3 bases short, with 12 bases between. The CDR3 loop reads CASRDISVYNEQFF. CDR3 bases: TGTGCCAGCAGGGACATCTCGGTCTACAATGAGCAGTTCTTC. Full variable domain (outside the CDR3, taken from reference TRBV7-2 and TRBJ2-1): GAGVSQSPSNKVTEKGKDVELRCDPISGHTALYWYRQSLGQGLEFLIYFQGNSAPDKSGLPSDRFSAERTGGSVSTLTIQRTQQEDSAVYLCASRDISVYNEQFFGPGTRLTVL.

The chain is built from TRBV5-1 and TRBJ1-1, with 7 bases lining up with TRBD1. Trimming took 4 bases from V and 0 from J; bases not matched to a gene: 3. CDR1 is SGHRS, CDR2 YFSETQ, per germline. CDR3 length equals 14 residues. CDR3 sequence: CASSPDRMNTEAFF. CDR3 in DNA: TGCGCCAGCAGCCCGGACAGGATGAACACTGAAGCTTTCTTT.

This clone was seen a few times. The CDR3 coding sequence is TGTGCCAGCAGTTTATCGCGGATAGGCTACACCTTC. This translates into CASSLSRIGYTF. The rearrangement uses TRBV28 and TRBJ1-2, with unresolved D. The CDR3 covers 12 residues. Trimming removed 1 base at V and 8 bases at J, with 8 bases between. Looked up from germline, CDR1 is MDHEN and CDR2 is SYDVKM.

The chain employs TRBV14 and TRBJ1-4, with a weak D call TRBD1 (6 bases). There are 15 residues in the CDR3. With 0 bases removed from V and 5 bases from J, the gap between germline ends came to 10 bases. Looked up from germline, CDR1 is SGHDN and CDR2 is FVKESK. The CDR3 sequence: CASSQEGQGNEKLFF. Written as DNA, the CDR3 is TGTGCCAGCAGCCAAGAAGGGCAGGGGAATGAAAAACTGTTTTTT.

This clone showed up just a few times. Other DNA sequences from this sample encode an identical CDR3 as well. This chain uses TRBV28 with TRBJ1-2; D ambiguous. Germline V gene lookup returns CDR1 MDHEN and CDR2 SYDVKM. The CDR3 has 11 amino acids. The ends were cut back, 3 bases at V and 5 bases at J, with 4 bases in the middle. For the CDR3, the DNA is TGTGCCAGCAGTTTCGAGTATGGCTACACCTTC. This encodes CASSFEYGYTF.

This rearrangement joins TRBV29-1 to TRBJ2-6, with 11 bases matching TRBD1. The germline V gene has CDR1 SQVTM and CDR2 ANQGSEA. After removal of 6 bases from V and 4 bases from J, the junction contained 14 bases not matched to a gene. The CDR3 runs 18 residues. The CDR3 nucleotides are TGCAGCGTGGCCCCGCGGGGGACAGGGGGTGGAGGGGCCAACGTCCTGACTTTC. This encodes CSVAPRGTGGGGANVLTF.

The chain's CDR3 is CASSLEGLTFYNEQFF. The CDR3 nucleotides read TGTGCCAGCAGCTTAGAAGGACTCACTTTCTACAATGAGCAGTTCTTC. The J gene is TRBJ2-1, the V gene TRBV13; D perhaps matches TRBD2 (5 bases). There are 16 residues in the CDR3. The V gene lost 1 base and the J gene lost 3 bases, with 13 bases spanning the gap. Germline values: CDR1 PRHDT, CDR2 FYEKMQ (reference sequence).

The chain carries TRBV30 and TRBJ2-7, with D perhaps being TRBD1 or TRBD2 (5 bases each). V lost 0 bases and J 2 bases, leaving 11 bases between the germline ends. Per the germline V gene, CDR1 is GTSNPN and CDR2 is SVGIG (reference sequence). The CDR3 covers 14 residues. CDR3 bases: TGTGCCTGGAGTGTGGAGGTGGGGGCCTACGAGCAGTACTTC. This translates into CAWSVEVGAYEQYF.

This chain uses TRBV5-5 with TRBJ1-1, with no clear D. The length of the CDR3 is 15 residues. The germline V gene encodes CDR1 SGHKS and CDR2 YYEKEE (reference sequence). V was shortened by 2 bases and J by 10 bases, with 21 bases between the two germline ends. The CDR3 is CASSFRATQIPGAFF. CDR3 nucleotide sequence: TGTGCCAGCAGCTTCCGGGCTACGCAAATCCCGGGAGCTTTCTTT.